These 26 T cell receptor beta chains came from one sample sequenced in a study of blood T cell repertoires in COVID-19. TCRdb's table, derived via immunoSEQ multiplex PCR, lists solely in-frame clones and lacks some. The sample records about 180,000 clones, 88% being singletons. Sequenced input: PBMCs or T cells enriched from blood (not recorded which). Receptors originate from a woman between 18 and 29 years old who had recovered from COVID-19.

This chain links TRBV6-5 with TRBJ2-1; 10 bases map to TRBD2. CDR1 is MNHEY and CDR2 is SVGAGI in the germline V gene. Unmatched junction bases numbered 7, after V lost 2 bases and J lost 9 bases. This CDR3 has 15 amino acids. CDR3 sequence: CASSYGLAGVVEQFF. The CDR3 nucleotides read TGTGCCAGCAGTTACGGGCTAGCGGGAGTGGTTGAGCAGTTCTTC.

This chain links TRBV5-5 with TRBJ1-2, with 8 bases fitting TRBD1. Germline CDR1 is SGHKS and CDR2 is YYEKEE (reference sequence). J was trimmed by 7 bases and V by 0 bases; bases with no gene match: 5. This CDR3 contains 14 residues. This chain's CDR3 is CASSLGQGAPGYTF. In DNA, the CDR3 is TGTGCCAGCAGCTTGGGGCAGGGGGCGCCTGGCTACACCTTC.

The V and J genes are TRBV2 and TRBJ1-5; D uncertain. CDR1 is SNHLY and CDR2 is FYNNEI in the germline V gene. There are 13 residues in the CDR3. Between the trimmed V and J ends, which lost 6 bases and 3 bases, there was a span of 9 bases. CDR3 coding DNA: TGTGCCAGCAGCATCAGGCTCAATCAGCCCCAGCATTTT. It codes for CASSIRLNQPQHF.

The chain uses TRBV19 and TRBJ2-2; 7 nucleotides agree with TRBD1. Per the germline V gene, CDR1 is LNHDA and CDR2 is SQIVND (reference sequence). V was clipped by 7 bases and J by 3 bases; unmatched bases: 11. The CDR3 length is 16 residues. As DNA, the CDR3 is TGTGCCAGTACTTCAGCCCGGGACAGCTACACCGGGGAGCTGTTTTTT. Amino acids: CASTSARDSYTGELFF.

The chain is built from TRBV18 and TRBJ2-3, with D possibly matching TRBD2 (6 bases). V was shortened by 3 bases and J by 4 bases, with 17 bases between the two germline ends. The germline V gene has CDR1 KGHSH and CDR2 LQKENI. The CDR3 length is 16 residues. CDR3: CASSPSGSRSADTQYF. The DNA of the CDR3 is TGTGCCAGCTCACCTAGCGGTTCCAGGAGCGCAGATACGCAGTATTTT.

J is TRBJ1-5 and V is TRBV30; 9 bases map to TRBD1. The germline gives CDR1 GTSNPN, CDR2 SVGIG (reference sequence). The CDR3 contains 14 residues. V gave up 5 bases and J gave up 7 bases; unmatched junction bases: 9. The chain's CDR3 is CAWGGQGTRQPQHF. CDR3 nucleotides: TGTGCCTGGGGGGGACAGGGAACGCGCCAGCCCCAGCATTTT. The entire variable domain, with the rest obtained from reference TRBV30 and TRBJ1-5, is as follows: SQTIHQWPATLVQPVGSPLSLECTVEGTSNPNLYWYRQAAGRGLQLLFYSVGIGQISSEVPQNLSASRPQDRQFILSSKKLLLSDSGFYLCAWGGQGTRQPQHFGDGTRLSIL.

The rearrangement links TRBV27 to TRBJ1-1, with D unresolved. V gave up 8 bases and J gave up 5 bases, with 21 bases separating them. Germline CDR1 MNHEY, CDR2 SMNVEV (reference sequence). This CDR3 is built from 15 residues. CDR3 residues: CASGPFSYQVTEAFF. DNA of the CDR3: TGTGCCAGCGGCCCCTTCTCATATCAGGTTACTGAAGCTTTCTTT.

V is TRBV9 and J is TRBJ2-6; tentatively, D is TRBD1 (6 bases). The germline V and J ends were trimmed by 6 bases and 0 bases, with 19 bases remaining between them. Germline V gene data show CDR1 as SGDLS and CDR2 as YYNGEE. CDR3 length equals 18 residues. CDR3 nucleotides: TGTGCCAGCACCCTTACGACAGGCCCTTCCTCTGGGGCCAACGTCCTGACTTTC. Its protein product is CASTLTTGPSSGANVLTF.

J is TRBJ1-4 and V is TRBV28; 9 nucleotides align to TRBD1. This CDR3 is 16 amino acids long. Germline V gives CDR1 MDHEN, CDR2 SYDVKM. The V segment lost 2 bases and the J segment 2 bases; nucleotides outside the gene matches: 3. In DNA, the CDR3 is TGTGCCAGCAGTTTACTAGGACAGGGGACTAATGAAAAACTGTTTTTT. Translating it yields CASSLLGQGTNEKLFF. Full variable domain (outside the CDR3, taken from reference TRBV28 and TRBJ1-4): DVKVTQSSRYLVKRTGEKVFLECVQDMDHENMFWYRQDPGLGLRLIYFSYDVKMKEKGDIPEGYSVSREKKERFSLILESASTNQTSMYLCASSLLGQGTNEKLFFGSGTQLSVL.

V and J are TRBV7-9 and TRBJ1-1, with a weak D call TRBD1 (5 bases). The CDR3 consists of 14 residues. Looked up from germline, CDR1 is SEHNR and CDR2 is FQNEAQ (reference sequence). Trimming removed 5 bases at V and 0 bases at J, with 10 bases between. This CDR3 is CASSPGLLNTEAFF. In DNA, the CDR3 is TGTGCCAGCAGCCCGGGACTATTGAACACTGAAGCTTTCTTT.

The rearrangement links TRBV28 to TRBJ2-7, with D tentatively TRBD1 (5 bases). Germline V lookup: CDR1 MDHEN, CDR2 SYDVKM. The CDR3 totals 13 residues. The V gene lost 4 bases and the J gene lost 6 bases, with 13 bases spanning the gap. The CDR3 region is CASSSDSLFEQYF. CDR3 in DNA: TGTGCCAGCAGTTCCGACAGCCTCTTCGAGCAGTACTTC. Full variable domain (outside the CDR3, taken from reference TRBV28 and TRBJ2-7): DVKVTQSSRYLVKRTGEKVFLECVQDMDHENMFWYRQDPGLGLRLIYFSYDVKMKEKGDIPEGYSVSREKKERFSLILESASTNQTSMYLCASSSDSLFEQYFGPGTRLTVT.

The V gene is TRBV7-2, the J gene TRBJ2-2, with a tentative D call TRBD1 (5 bases). The CDR3 spans 18 residues. Germline CDR1 SGHTA, CDR2 FQGNSA. Deletions cut 5 bases from V and 3 bases from J, with 22 bases between. CDR3 sequence: CASSPRAAGRADTGELFF. For the CDR3, the DNA is TGTGCCAGCAGCCCCCGGGCGGCAGGGCGCGCAGACACCGGGGAGCTGTTTTTT.

J is TRBJ2-7 and V is TRBV28; 7 bases agree with TRBD1. J was trimmed by 8 bases and V by 6 bases; bases with no gene match: 10. This CDR3 comprises 13 residues. Germline V gives CDR1 MDHEN, CDR2 SYDVKM. CDR3 loop: CASSPAQGRKQYF. The CDR3 DNA reads as TGTGCCAGCAGCCCGGCACAGGGGCGGAAGCAGTACTTC.

J is TRBJ2-3 and V is TRBV28, with 13 nucleotides matching TRBD2. This CDR3 contains 17 residues. Looked up from germline, CDR1 is MDHEN and CDR2 is SYDVKM. V gave up 6 bases and J gave up 3 bases; unmatched junction bases: 9. As DNA, the CDR3 is TGTGCCAGCAGGTCCACAGGACTAGCGGGGGCAACAGATACGCAGTATTTT. It encodes CASRSTGLAGATDTQYF.

This sequence joins TRBV27 and TRBJ2-1, with 9 bases lining up with TRBD2. The CDR3 is 16 amino acids. V trimming: 0 bases; J trimming: 1 base; junction bases outside the gene matches: 1. Germline CDR1 is MNHEY and CDR2 is SMNVEV (reference sequence). CDR3 in amino acids: CASSLSLAGSYNEQFF. DNA for the CDR3: TGTGCCAGCAGTTTATCCCTAGCGGGGTCCTACAATGAGCAGTTCTTC.

J is TRBJ2-1 and V is TRBV7-2, with D tentatively TRBD1 (5 bases). There are 14 residues in the CDR3. V was trimmed by 3 bases and J by 9 bases, leaving 15 bases between them. CDR1 is SGHTA and CDR2 is FQGNSA in the germline V gene. The CDR3 DNA sequence: TGTGCCAGCAGCTTGGCAGGGATCCCTAGTGAGCAGTTCTTC. As protein: CASSLAGIPSEQFF.

This clone was found a few times. V usage is TRBV7-6 and J usage is TRBJ2-5; a weak D match, TRBD2 (7 bases). Germline loops: CDR1 SGHVS, CDR2 FNYEAQ. This CDR3 region has 14 residues. V was shortened by 8 bases and J by 2 bases, with 15 bases between the two germline ends. CDR3 coding DNA: TGTGCCAGCGGTGGAGGGGGGGGTCAAGAGACCCAGTACTTC. Protein sequence: CASGGGGGQETQYF.

The J gene is TRBJ1-6, the V gene TRBV6-5; weak D call: TRBD1 (5 bases). The length of the CDR3 is 15 residues. Trimming stripped 7 bases from V and 10 bases from J, with 20 bases between. Germline loops: CDR1 MNHEY, CDR2 SVGAGI. CDR3 DNA sequence: TGTGCCAGCACCTTACGGGGGTGGGTAGAGTCACCCCTCCACTTT. This translates into CASTLRGWVESPLHF.

This chain joins TRBV28 and TRBJ1-2; TRBD1 matches at 7 bases. Germline V gives CDR1 MDHEN, CDR2 SYDVKM. V was clipped by 6 bases and J by 2 bases; unmatched bases: 3. This CDR3 spans 13 amino acids. CDR3 sequence (DNA): TGTGCCAGCAGGGAGACAGGGAACTATGGCTACACCTTC. Residues: CASRETGNYGYTF.

This chain joins TRBV14 and TRBJ1-5; D is undetermined. This CDR3 region has 15 residues. V was clipped by 6 bases and J by 0 bases, with 12 bases between them. CDR1 SGHDN and CDR2 FVKESK come from the germline V gene. CDR3 nucleotides: TGTGCCAGCAGTAAGGAGGTCATTAGCAATCAGCCCCAGCATTTT. This gives the protein CASSKEVISNQPQHF. The full variable domain, its missing parts supplied by reference TRBV14 and TRBJ1-5, is EAGVTQFPSHSVIEKGQTVTLRCDPISGHDNLYWYRRVMGKEIKFLLHFVKESKQDESGMPNNRFLAERTGGTYSTLKVQPAELEDSGVYFCASSKEVISNQPQHFGDGTRLSIL.

The chain carries TRBV21-1 and TRBJ2-5; the table assigns TRBD1, which was not confirmed against the DNA. TRBV21-1 is assigned pseudogene status. The CDR3 sequence is 16 residues long. CDR3 in amino acids: CASSKARGLIQETQYF. The CDR3 DNA is TGTGCCAGCAGCAAAGCCAGGGGCCTGATCCAAGAGACCCAGTACTTC.

The rearrangement links TRBV25-1 to TRBJ1-4, with D unresolved. The CDR3 is 15 amino acids. Trimming took 4 bases from V and 2 from J, leaving 11 bases between them. Germline CDR1 and CDR2: MGHDK and SYGVNS. In DNA, the CDR3 is TGTGCCAGCAGTGCCTGGGAGTGGACTAATGAAAAACTGTTTTTT. It codes for CASSAWEWTNEKLFF.

The chain couples TRBV29-1 to TRBJ1-1; D gene ambiguous. V lost 4 bases and J 7 bases, leaving 16 bases between the germline ends. The CDR3 runs to 13 residues. Germline CDR1 is SQVTM and CDR2 is ANQGSEA. Here the CDR3 reads CSVAYSYTVEAFF. DNA for the CDR3: TGCAGCGTTGCTTACAGCTATACTGTTGAAGCTTTCTTT.

The gene calls are TRBV28 and TRBJ1-1; D gene uncertain. Germline V gene sequence: CDR1 MDHEN, CDR2 SYDVKM. CDR3 size: 12 residues. V gave up 6 bases and J gave up 6 bases, with 11 bases separating them. The CDR3 nucleotides read TGTGCCAGCAGCCTAACCCTGGCTGAAGCTTTCTTT. It translates to CASSLTLAEAFF.

The V and J genes are TRBV27 and TRBJ2-7, with a possible D match to TRBD2 (5 bases). V lost 6 bases and J 0 bases, leaving 12 bases between the germline ends. CDR3 length: 14 residues. Germline CDR1 is MNHEY and CDR2 is SMNVEV (reference sequence). The CDR3 DNA follows: TGTGCCAGCAGACTTTTAGGGAGCTCCTACGAGCAGTACTTC. It codes for CASRLLGSSYEQYF.

The chain joins TRBV9 to TRBJ2-3; TRBD2 aligns across 7 bases. The CDR3 length is 15 residues. The V gene's germline CDR1 is SGDLS and CDR2 YYNGEE. J gave up 0 bases and V 3 bases, and 4 bases lay outside the gene matches. CDR3 in amino acids: CASSAGRSSTDTQYF. Written as DNA, the CDR3 is TGTGCCAGCAGCGCCGGGAGGAGTAGCACAGATACGCAGTATTTT.